This T cell receptor beta chain emerged from a study of T cells after yellow fever vaccination. Overall study results and limits: At around 95% for CD4 and 70% to 90% for CD8, most primary-vaccination clones showed up again after the booster.

CDR1 and CDR2 from the germline V gene are SQVTM and ANQGSEA. Trimming removed 4 bases at V and 5 bases at J, with 11 bases between. The length of the CDR3 is 12 residues. This clonotype was seen more than once but under ten times. Its specificity is unknown. MiXCR was run by TCRdb on the 5' RACE reads, yielding one entry per CDR3 protein. The data hold hundreds of thousands of distinct CDR3 sequences, with approximately 6% observed a single time. This specimen consisted of PBMCs, obtained 5 days after the yellow fever booster vaccination. The V and J genes are TRBV29-1 and TRBJ1-2; tentatively, D is TRBD1 (5 bases). The clonotype originates from a young man who received the YFV17D yellow fever vaccine. CDR3 sequence: CSVGDGRYGYTF. CDR3 DNA: TGCAGCGTTGGGGACGGCAGATATGGCTACACCTTC.